This T cell receptor (beta chain) was sequenced for a study of radiotherapy plus CTLA-4 blockade in lung cancer. Study overall: Overall, roughly 17% of patients showed an objective response, while about 30% attained disease control.

This clone has more than one count but fewer than ten. The antigen remains undetermined. Ipilimumab-mediated CTLA-4 blockade plus focal radiation was given to patients having chemo-refractory metastatic non-small-cell lung cancer. The method was immunoSEQ multiplex PCR; TCRdb's version includes in-frame clones alone and lacks a portion of them. The table records 90,000 to 100,000 clones, roughly 80% of them present only once. Study findings and constraints: Clones derived from tumor TCRs expanded in blood after radiotherapy plus ipilimumab.

The CDR3 is 14 residues long. V was pared by 7 bases and J by 5 bases, with 18 bases between. Germline CDR1 SQVTM, CDR2 ANQGSEA. The chain couples TRBV29-1 to TRBJ2-1, with D perhaps TRBD2 (5 bases). The specimen comprised peripheral blood, sampled from a patient treated with radiotherapy plus ipilimumab. This clonotype was obtained from a human donor with non-small cell lung cancer that progressed on radiotherapy plus ipilimumab. The CDR3 nucleotides are TGCAGCGCCGCCGGGATTTCGAACCACAATGAGCAGTTCTTC. Amino acids: CSAAGISNHNEQFF.